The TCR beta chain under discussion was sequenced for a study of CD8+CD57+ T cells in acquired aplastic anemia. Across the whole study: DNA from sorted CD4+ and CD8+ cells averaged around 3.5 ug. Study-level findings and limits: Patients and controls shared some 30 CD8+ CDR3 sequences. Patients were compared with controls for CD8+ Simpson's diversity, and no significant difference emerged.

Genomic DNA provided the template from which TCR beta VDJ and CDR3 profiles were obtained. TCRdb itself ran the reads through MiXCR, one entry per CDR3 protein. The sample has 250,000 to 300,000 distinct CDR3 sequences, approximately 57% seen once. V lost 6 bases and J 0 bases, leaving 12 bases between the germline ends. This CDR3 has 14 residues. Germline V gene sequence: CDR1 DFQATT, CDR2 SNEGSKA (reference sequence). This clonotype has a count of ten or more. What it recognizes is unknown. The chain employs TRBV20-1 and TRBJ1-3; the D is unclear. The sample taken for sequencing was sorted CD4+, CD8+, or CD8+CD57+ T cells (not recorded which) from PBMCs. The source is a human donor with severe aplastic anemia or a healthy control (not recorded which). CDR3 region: CSATHAVSGNTIYF. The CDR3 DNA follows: TGCAGTGCCACCCACGCCGTCTCTGGAAACACCATATATTTT.